This T cell receptor beta chain comes out of a study of cytomegalovirus exposure and HLA in healthy donors. CDR3 length: 14 residues. Germline V lookup: CDR1 SEHNR, CDR2 FQNEAQ (reference sequence). V lost 1 base and J lost 6; bases outside the gene matches: 5. The data were produced by immunoSEQ multiplex PCR, yet TCRdb's version contains in-frame clones alone and is incomplete. Found here are approximately 82,000 clones, roughly 94% of them singletons; the top ten hold approximately 0.73%. The chain links TRBV7-9 to TRBJ1-2; 7 bases map to TRBD1. Sequencing was done on a sample of PBMCs. The receptor's source is a woman younger than 30 in good health and CMV-seronegative. The CDR3 reads CASSLVGGTDGYTF. As DNA, the CDR3 is TGTGCCAGCAGCTTAGTTGGGGGGACAGATGGCTACACCTTC. Complete variable domain (other parts from reference TRBV7-9 and TRBJ1-2): DTGVSQNPRHKITKRGQNVTFRCDPISEHNRLYWYRQTLGQGPEFLTYFQNEAQLEKSRLLSDRFSAERPKGSFSTLEIQRTEQGDSAMYLCASSLVGGTDGYTFGSGTRLTVV.